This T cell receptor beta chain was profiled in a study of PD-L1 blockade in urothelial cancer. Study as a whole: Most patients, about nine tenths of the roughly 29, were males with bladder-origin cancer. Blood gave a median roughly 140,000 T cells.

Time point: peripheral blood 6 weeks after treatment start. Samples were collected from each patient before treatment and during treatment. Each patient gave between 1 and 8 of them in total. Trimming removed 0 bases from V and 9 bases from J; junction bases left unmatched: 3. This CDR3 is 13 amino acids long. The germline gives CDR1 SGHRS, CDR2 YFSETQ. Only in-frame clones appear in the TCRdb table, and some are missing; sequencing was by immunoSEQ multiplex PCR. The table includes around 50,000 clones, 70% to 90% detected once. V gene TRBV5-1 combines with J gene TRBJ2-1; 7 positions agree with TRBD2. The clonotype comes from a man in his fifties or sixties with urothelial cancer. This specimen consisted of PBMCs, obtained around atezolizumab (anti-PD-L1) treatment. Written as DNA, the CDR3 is TGCGCCAGCAGCTTGGCGGGGGAGGGTGAGCAGTTCTTC. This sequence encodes CASSLAGEGEQFF.